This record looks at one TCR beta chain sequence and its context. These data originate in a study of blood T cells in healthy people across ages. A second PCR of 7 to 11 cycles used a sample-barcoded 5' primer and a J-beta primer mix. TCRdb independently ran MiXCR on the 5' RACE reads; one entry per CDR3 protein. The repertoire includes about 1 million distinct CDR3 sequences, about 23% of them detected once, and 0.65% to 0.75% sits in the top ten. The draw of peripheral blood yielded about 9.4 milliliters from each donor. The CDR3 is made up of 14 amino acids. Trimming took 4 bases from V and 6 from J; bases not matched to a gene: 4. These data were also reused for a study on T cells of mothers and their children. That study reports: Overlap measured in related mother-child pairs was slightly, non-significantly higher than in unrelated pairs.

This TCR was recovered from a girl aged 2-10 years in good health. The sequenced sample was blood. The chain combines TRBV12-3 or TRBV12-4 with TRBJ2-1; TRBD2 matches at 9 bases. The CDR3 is CASSSLTSGNEQFF. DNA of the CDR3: TGTGCCAGCAGTTCCCTGACTAGCGGCAATGAGCAGTTCTTC.